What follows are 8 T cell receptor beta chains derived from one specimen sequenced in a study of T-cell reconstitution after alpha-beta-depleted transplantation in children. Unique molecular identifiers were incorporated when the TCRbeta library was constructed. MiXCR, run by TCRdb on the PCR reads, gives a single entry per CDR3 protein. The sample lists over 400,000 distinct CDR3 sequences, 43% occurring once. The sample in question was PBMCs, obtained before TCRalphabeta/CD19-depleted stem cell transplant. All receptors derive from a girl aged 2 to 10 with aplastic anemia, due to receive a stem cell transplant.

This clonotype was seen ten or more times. CDR3 region: CASSLVGLAGSYEQYF. CDR3 DNA sequence: TGCGCCAGCAGCTTGGTAGGTCTAGCGGGGTCCTACGAGCAGTACTTC. The rearrangement joins TRBV5-1 to TRBJ2-7, with 9 bases matching TRBD2. Germline CDR1 is SGHRS and CDR2 is YFSETQ. This CDR3 has 16 residues. The junction had 5 bases not matched to a gene; V was cut back by 0 bases and J by 1 base.

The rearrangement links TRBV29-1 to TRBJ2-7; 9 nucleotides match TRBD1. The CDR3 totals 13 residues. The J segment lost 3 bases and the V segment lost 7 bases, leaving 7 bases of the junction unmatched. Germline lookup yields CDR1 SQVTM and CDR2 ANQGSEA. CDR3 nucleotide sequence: TGCAGCGCTATGGGACAGGGTGGCTACGAGCAGTACTTC. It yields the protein CSAMGQGGYEQYF.

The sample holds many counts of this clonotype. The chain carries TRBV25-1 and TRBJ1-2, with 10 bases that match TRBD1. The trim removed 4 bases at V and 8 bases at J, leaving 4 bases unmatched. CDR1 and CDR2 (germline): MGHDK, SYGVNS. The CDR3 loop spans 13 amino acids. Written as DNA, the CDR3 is TGTGCCAGCAGTGCCTCGACAGGGGGCGGCTACACCTTC. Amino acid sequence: CASSASTGGGYTF.

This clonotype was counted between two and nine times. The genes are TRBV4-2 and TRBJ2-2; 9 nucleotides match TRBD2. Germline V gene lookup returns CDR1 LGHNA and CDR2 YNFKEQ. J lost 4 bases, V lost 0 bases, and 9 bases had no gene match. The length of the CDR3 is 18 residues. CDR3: CASSQEAVSGGSTGELFF. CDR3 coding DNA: TGTGCCAGCAGCCAAGAAGCGGTTAGCGGGGGCTCCACCGGGGAGCTGTTTTTT.

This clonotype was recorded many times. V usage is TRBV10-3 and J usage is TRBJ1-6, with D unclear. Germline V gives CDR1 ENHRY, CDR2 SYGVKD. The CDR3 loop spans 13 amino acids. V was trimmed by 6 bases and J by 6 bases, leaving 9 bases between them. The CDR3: CAIRGGVNSPLHF. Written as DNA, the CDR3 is TGTGCCATCAGGGGCGGCGTTAATTCACCCCTCCACTTT.

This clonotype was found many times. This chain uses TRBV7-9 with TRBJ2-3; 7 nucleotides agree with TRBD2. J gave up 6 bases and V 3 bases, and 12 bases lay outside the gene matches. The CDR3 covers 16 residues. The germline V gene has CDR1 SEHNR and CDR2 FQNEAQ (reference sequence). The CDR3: CASSLGLREKGDTQYF. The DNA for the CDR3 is TGTGCCAGCAGCTTGGGTTTGCGGGAGAAGGGTGATACGCAGTATTTT.

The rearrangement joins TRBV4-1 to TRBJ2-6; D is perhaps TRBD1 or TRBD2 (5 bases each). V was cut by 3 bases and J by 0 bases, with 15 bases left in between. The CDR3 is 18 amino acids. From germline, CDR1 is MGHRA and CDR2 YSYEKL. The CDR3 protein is CASSQSRGANSGANVLTF. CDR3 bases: TGCGCCAGCAGCCAGTCAAGAGGGGCCAACTCTGGGGCCAACGTCCTGACTTTC.

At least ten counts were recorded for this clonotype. The CDR3 reads CASSVQGYEQYF. The CDR3 DNA sequence: TGTGCCAGCAGTGTTCAGGGTTACGAGCAGTACTTC. The chain recombines TRBV27 with TRBJ2-7; possible D gene TRBD1, 5 bases. Germline CDR1 is MNHEY and CDR2 is SMNVEV (reference sequence). This CDR3 is 12 amino acids long. Trimming took 5 bases from V and 4 from J, leaving 9 bases between them.